These T cell receptor beta chains were read from a single sample in a study of blood T cells in healthy people across ages. TCRdb redid the calling of the 5' RACE reads with MiXCR, one entry per CDR3 protein. Of about 1.8 million distinct CDR3 sequences listed, around 48% are singletons. Sequences were obtained from blood. The receptor set was obtained from a woman between 40 and 55 years old in good health. Both conserved end residues are part of each CDR3. A D gene is named only where the DNA matches it firmly. Size values are once, few and many counts, or a class for expanded clones, and some rows have none.

TRBJ2-1 TRBD2 TRBV7-2 . CASSLALAGAILAYNEQFF TGTGCCAGCAGCTTAGCGCTAGCGGGGGCCATACTAGCCTACAATGAGCAGTTCTTC
TRBJ2-1 . TRBV7-2 . CASSLERHEQFF TGTGCCAGCAGCTTGGAGCGTCATGAGCAGTTCTTC
TRBJ2-7 TRBD1 TRBV4-1 . CASSQGGQGRSEQYF TGCGCCAGCAGCCAAGGGGGACAGGGGAGATCGGAGCAGTACTTC
TRBJ2-5 TRBD1 TRBV29-1 . CSVVRTGLETQYF TGCAGCGTTGTACGGACAGGGCTCGAGACCCAGTACTTC
TRBJ2-7 TRBD2 TRBV7-2 few CASTLSPLLAGGWEYF TGTGCCAGCACCTTATCCCCACTACTAGCGGGGGGATGGGAGTACTTC
TRBJ2-4 . TRBV2 . CASSENLDRGVAKNIQYF TGTGCCAGCAGTGAAAATCTTGACAGAGGAGTAGCCAAAAACATTCAGTATTTC
TRBJ2-7 TRBD1 TRBV6-4 . CASIITTGFAYEQYF TGTGCCAGCATCATCACGACAGGGTTTGCCTACGAGCAGTACTTC
TRBJ1-6 TRBD1 TRBV2 . CASSADRGPNSPLHF TGTGCCAGCAGTGCGGACAGGGGGCCCAATTCACCCCTCCACTTT
TRBJ1-2 TRBD1 TRBV7-9 . CASSLGLWDRESGYTF TGTGCCAGCAGCTTAGGGTTATGGGACAGGGAATCGGGCTACACCTTC
TRBJ2-3 . TRBV5-1 . CASSLASRRDSARTDTQYF TGCGCCAGCAGCTTGGCCTCCCGCCGAGATAGCGCCCGCACAGATACGCAGTATTTT
TRBJ1-2 . TRBV7-2 . CASSRGVTGADGGYTF TGTGCCAGCAGCCGTGGGGTGACAGGAGCTGATGGTGGTTACACCTTC
TRBJ1-6 . TRBV6-5 once CASSYAAGLNSPLHF TGTGCCAGCAGTTACGCTGCAGGGCTGAATTCACCCCTCCACTTT
TRBJ1-2 TRBD1 TRBV9 . CASRADRVGGYTF TGTGCCAGCAGAGCCGACAGGGTTGGGGGCTACACCTTC
TRBJ2-1 . TRBV7-9 . CASSLSGVREQFF TGTGCCAGCAGCTTATCGGGGGTACGAGAGCAGTTCTTC
TRBJ1-2 TRBD1 TRBV4-1 . CASTPGGFGYTF TGCGCCAGCACCCCAGGGGGATTTGGCTACACCTTC
TRBJ1-5 . TRBV6-5 . CASSSFGGSNQPQHF TGTGCCAGCAGCTCCTTTGGGGGAAGCAATCAGCCCCAGCATTTT
TRBJ2-5 . TRBV7-8 . CASSLGRGQGETQYF TGTGCCAGCAGCTTAGGTCGTGGTCAGGGAGAGACCCAGTACTTC
TRBJ2-5 . TRBV7-9 few CASSPLAGLQETQYF TGTGCCAGCAGCCCCCTTGCGGGTCTCCAAGAGACCCAGTACTTC
TRBJ2-1 . TRBV6-2/TRBV6-3 . CASSYPGGQVYNEQFF TGTGCCAGCAGTTACCCGGGGGGACAGGTCTACAATGAGCAGTTCTTC
TRBJ2-7 TRBD1 TRBV6-5 . CASSPGDRVRHEQYF TGTGCCAGCAGCCCTGGGGACAGGGTTCGTCACGAGCAGTACTTC
TRBJ2-6 . TRBV7-9 . CASSFRSEHGANVLTF TGTGCCAGCAGCTTCAGATCCGAACATGGGGCCAACGTCCTGACTTTC
TRBJ2-1 . TRBV2 . CASSASKAPYEQFF TGTGCCAGCAGTGCCTCGAAGGCGCCCTACGAGCAGTTCTTC
TRBJ2-7 TRBD1 TRBV14 few CASSRQGAGYEQYF TGTGCCAGCAGCAGACAGGGGGCTGGCTACGAGCAGTACTTC
TRBJ2-1 TRBD2 TRBV4-2 . CASSQDGTSRGDEQFF TGTGCCAGCAGCCAAGATGGTACTAGCCGGGGGGATGAGCAGTTCTTC
TRBJ2-2 TRBD2 TRBV6-5 . CASSQRLRGSNTGELFF TGTGCCAGCAGTCAACGCCTGCGGGGGTCGAACACCGGGGAGCTGTTTTTT
TRBJ2-5 . TRBV7-8 few CASSPGVPGSGKHQETQYF TGTGCCAGCAGCCCAGGGGTCCCGGGTAGCGGCAAACACCAAGAGACCCAGTACTTC
TRBJ2-1 . TRBV7-2 few CASSLQGPGREQFF TGTGCCAGCAGCTTACAGGGCCCAGGTCGTGAGCAGTTCTTC
TRBJ1-4 TRBD1 TRBV27 few CASSLGQGDEKLFF TGTGCCAGCAGTTTAGGACAGGGGGACGAAAAACTGTTTTTT
TRBJ1-2 TRBD1 TRBV7-9 . CASSVSGTGPYGYTF TGTGCCAGCAGCGTATCCGGGACAGGGCCCTATGGCTACACCTTC
TRBJ2-7 TRBD1 TRBV29-1 . CSVEVGQGANRLYEQYF TGCAGCGTTGAAGTTGGACAGGGGGCTAATCGGCTCTACGAGCAGTACTTC
TRBJ2-7 . TRBV27 . CASSLYRDGDEQYF TGTGCCAGCAGTTTGTACAGGGATGGGGACGAGCAGTACTTC
TRBJ2-7 TRBD2 TRBV14 . CASSQKKLRDYNEQYF TGTGCCAGCAGCCAAAAGAAACTGCGGGACTACAATGAGCAGTACTTC
TRBJ1-1 . TRBV5-1 . CASRSLGGRANTEAFF TGCGCCAGCAGATCCCTGGGGGGGCGGGCGAACACTGAAGCTTTCTTT
TRBJ2-5 . TRBV10-3 . CAIGEGGHIQETQYF TGTGCCATCGGAGAGGGGGGACACATTCAAGAGACCCAGTACTTC
TRBJ1-4 . TRBV20-1 . CSAHGSTNEKLFF TGCAGTGCTCACGGCTCAACTAATGAAAAACTGTTTTTT
TRBJ2-3 TRBD1 TRBV7-2 . CASSSPGQGADTQYF TGTGCCAGCAGCTCCCCGGGACAGGGGGCAGATACGCAGTATTTT
TRBJ2-6 . TRBV11-2 . CASSLVQGQGRFSGANVLTF TGTGCCAGCAGCTTAGTTCAAGGGCAGGGGCGGTTCTCTGGGGCCAACGTCCTGACTTTC
TRBJ2-5 TRBD1 TRBV18 . CASSPRGRTGGETQYF TGTGCCAGCTCACCACGGGGCCGGACAGGTGGGGAGACCCAGTACTTC
TRBJ2-3 . TRBV28 . CASSPHPADTQYF TGTGCCAGCAGTCCCCACCCAGCAGATACGCAGTATTTT
TRBJ2-5 . TRBV4-3 many CASSQVLPGLGEETQYF TGCGCCAGCAGCCAAGTTCTTCCGGGCCTTGGAGAAGAGACCCAGTACTTC
TRBJ2-2 . TRBV7-2 . CASRRAGPSGNTGELFF TGTGCCAGCAGACGTGCAGGCCCGAGCGGGAACACCGGGGAGCTGTTTTTT
TRBJ2-3 . TRBV20-1 . CSANRGSASTDTQYF TGCAGTGCTAACCGAGGGAGTGCGAGCACAGATACGCAGTATTTT
TRBJ1-2 . TRBV4-1 few CASSQDGRDAVYGYTF TGCGCCAGCAGCCAAGACGGACGGGACGCAGTCTATGGCTACACCTTC
TRBJ1-6 TRBD1 TRBV11-2 once CASAGTGGNNYNSPLHF TGTGCCAGCGCCGGGACAGGGGGCAATAACTATAATTCACCCCTCCACTTT
TRBJ2-1 TRBD2 TRBV12-3/TRBV12-4 . CASSLAWLAGGNEQFF TGTGCCAGCAGTTTAGCGTGGCTAGCGGGGGGCAATGAGCAGTTCTTC
TRBJ1-2 . TRBV7-9 few CASSPQQAIYYGYTF TGTGCCAGCAGCCCCCAACAGGCTATCTACTATGGCTACACCTTC
TRBJ2-7 . TRBV27 . CASEDRFYEQYF TGTGCCAGTGAGGACAGATTTTACGAGCAGTACTTC
TRBJ1-2 TRBD1 TRBV28 . CASSPNPGQGVDGYTF TGTGCCAGCAGTCCAAACCCAGGACAGGGGGTGGATGGCTACACCTTC
TRBJ2-6 . TRBV27 . CASTLRSQAPPGANVLTF TGTGCCAGCACTCTAAGGTCACAGGCTCCCCCTGGGGCCAACGTCCTGACTTTC
TRBJ1-4 TRBD1 TRBV29-1 . CSGRDRGNEKLFF TGCAGCGGGCGGGACAGAGGAAATGAAAAACTGTTTTTT
TRBJ2-7 . TRBV20-1 . CSARPGSYEQYF TGCAGTGCTAGACCCGGGTCCTACGAGCAGTACTTC
TRBJ2-3 . TRBV12-3/TRBV12-4 few CASQTRASVVDTQYF TGTGCCAGCCAGACTAGGGCTAGCGTCGTGGATACGCAGTATTTT
TRBJ2-7 . TRBV6-1 . CASYSRGASSYEQYF TGTGCCAGCTACAGTCGCGGGGCCAGCTCCTACGAGCAGTACTTC
TRBJ2-3 . TRBV29-1 . CSVGLADTQYF TGCAGCGTTGGGTTAGCAGATACGCAGTATTTT
TRBJ2-3 . TRBV10-3 few CAISITLNTDTQYF TGTGCCATCAGCATCACTCTGAACACAGATACGCAGTATTTT
TRBJ2-3 TRBD1 TRBV20-1 few CSARDKLWTGVEGTQYF TGCAGTGCTAGAGATAAGTTGTGGACAGGGGTTGAAGGTACGCAGTATTTT
TRBJ2-1 TRBD2 TRBV5-1 . CASSLVAGGRDEQFF TGCGCCAGCAGCTTAGTAGCGGGGGGCCGGGATGAGCAGTTCTTC
TRBJ2-1 . TRBV13 . CASSFGGAGDEQFF TGTGCCAGCAGCTTCGGGGGCGCGGGAGATGAGCAGTTCTTC
TRBJ2-6 TRBD2 TRBV7-3 . CASSGRGTRGANVLTF TGTGCCAGCAGCGGACGGGGGACTAGGGGGGCCAACGTCCTGACTTTC
TRBJ2-3 TRBD2 TRBV7-2 . CASSLRLRSGDTDTQYF TGTGCCAGCAGCTTGAGACTGAGGAGCGGGGACACAGATACGCAGTATTTT